The 4 T cell receptor beta chains given below trace back to one sample, sequenced in a study of blood T cell repertoires in COVID-19. The data were produced by immunoSEQ multiplex PCR, yet TCRdb's version contains in-frame clones alone and is incomplete. The sample records approximately 38,000 clones, approximately 92% being singletons. Sequenced input: peripheral blood. Receptor source: a man aged 25-45 years with active or convalescent COVID-19.

This clone appeared once. The CDR3 reads CASRDGTVQFQPQHF. The CDR3 DNA reads as TGCGCCAGCAGGGATGGGACAGTCCAGTTTCAGCCCCAGCATTTT. The chain carries TRBV10-2 and TRBJ1-5, with 7 bases lining up with TRBD1. This CDR3 is built from 15 residues. Germline assignment: CDR1 WSHSY and CDR2 SAAADI. J lost 6 bases, V lost 6 bases, and 11 bases had no gene match.

The chain recombines TRBV12-3 or TRBV12-4 with TRBJ1-1; D gene unclear. Trimming removed 5 bases at V and 7 bases at J, with 8 bases between. The CDR3 is 11 residues long. The CDR3 is CASSPENEAFF. CDR3 bases: TGTGCCAGCAGTCCCGAGAATGAAGCTTTCTTT.

V and J are TRBV5-1 and TRBJ1-2, with D possibly TRBD1 on 6 matching bases. Germline CDR1 is SGHRS and CDR2 is YFSETQ. With 1 base removed from V and 7 bases from J, the gap between germline ends came to 17 bases. The CDR3 covers 15 residues. CDR3 bases: TGCGCCAGCAGCTTGACAGGGCCAGATTCGGGTGGCTACACCTTC. This sequence encodes CASSLTGPDSGGYTF.

The chain uses TRBV5-1 and TRBJ2-3; weak D call: TRBD1 (5 bases). V was shortened by 3 bases and J by 0 bases, with 8 bases between the two germline ends. The CDR3 spans 14 residues. In germline, CDR1 is SGHRS, CDR2 YFSETQ. CDR3 amino acids: CASSYQGSTDTQYF. The CDR3 DNA reads as TGCGCCAGCAGCTACCAGGGCAGCACAGATACGCAGTATTTT. Together with reference TRBV5-1 and TRBJ2-3, the CDR3 gives the full variable domain: KAGVTQTPRYLIKTRGQQVTLSCSPISGHRSVSWYQQTPGQGLQFLFEYFSETQRNKGNFPGRFSGRQFSNSRSEMNVSTLELGDSALYLCASSYQGSTDTQYFGPGTRLTVL.